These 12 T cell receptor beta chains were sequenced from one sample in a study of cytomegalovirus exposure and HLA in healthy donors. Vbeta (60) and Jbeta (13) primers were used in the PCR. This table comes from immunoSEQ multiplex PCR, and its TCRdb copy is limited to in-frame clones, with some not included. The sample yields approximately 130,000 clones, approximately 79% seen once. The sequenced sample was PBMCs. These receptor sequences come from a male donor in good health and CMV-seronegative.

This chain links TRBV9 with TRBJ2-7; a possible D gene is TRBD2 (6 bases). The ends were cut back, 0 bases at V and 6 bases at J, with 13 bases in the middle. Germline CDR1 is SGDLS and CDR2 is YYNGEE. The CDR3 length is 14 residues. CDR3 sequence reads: CASSVVEMGGEQYF. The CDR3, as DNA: TGTGCCAGCAGCGTAGTGGAGATGGGGGGCGAGCAGTACTTC.

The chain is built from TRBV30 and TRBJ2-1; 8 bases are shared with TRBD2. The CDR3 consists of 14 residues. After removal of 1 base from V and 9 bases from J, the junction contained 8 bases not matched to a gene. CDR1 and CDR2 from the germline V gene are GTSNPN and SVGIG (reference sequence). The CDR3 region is CAWSAVGLASEQFF. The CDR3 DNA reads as TGTGCCTGGAGTGCCGTCGGACTAGCCAGTGAGCAGTTCTTC.

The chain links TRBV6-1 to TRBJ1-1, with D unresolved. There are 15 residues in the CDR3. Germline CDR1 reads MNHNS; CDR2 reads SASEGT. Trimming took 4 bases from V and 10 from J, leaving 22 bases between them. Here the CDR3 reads CASSARGASALGAFF. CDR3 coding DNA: TGTGCCAGCAGTGCCAGAGGTGCATCGGCCTTAGGAGCTTTCTTT.

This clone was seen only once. The CDR3 spells CSVVGGTGVFREQYF. The CDR3 DNA reads as TGCAGCGTTGTCGGAGGGACAGGGGTTTTTCGGGAGCAGTACTTC. V usage is TRBV29-1 and J usage is TRBJ2-7; TRBD1 agrees at 10 bases. This CDR3 region has 15 residues. J lost 7 bases, V lost 4 bases, and 13 bases had no gene match. Looked up from germline, CDR1 is SQVTM and CDR2 is ANQGSEA.

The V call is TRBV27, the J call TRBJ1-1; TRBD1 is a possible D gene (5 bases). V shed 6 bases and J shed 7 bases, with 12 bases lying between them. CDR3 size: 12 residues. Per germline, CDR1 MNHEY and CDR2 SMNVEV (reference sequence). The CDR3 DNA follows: TGTGCCAGCAGCCTACAGGCAGGTGAAGCTTTCTTT. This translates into CASSLQAGEAFF.

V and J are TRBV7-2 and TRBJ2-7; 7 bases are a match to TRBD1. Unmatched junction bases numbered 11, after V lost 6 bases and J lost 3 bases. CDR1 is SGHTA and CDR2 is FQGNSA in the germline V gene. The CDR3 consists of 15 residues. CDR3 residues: CASRTQTGPFYEQYF. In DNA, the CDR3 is TGTGCCAGCAGAACTCAGACAGGGCCGTTCTACGAGCAGTACTTC.

The CDR3 DNA is TGTGCCAGCAGCCATGGACAGACCCAAGAGACCCAGTACTTC. Translating it yields CASSHGQTQETQYF. J is TRBJ2-5 and V is TRBV7-9, with D possibly being TRBD1 (6 bases). CDR1 is SEHNR, CDR2 FQNEAQ, per germline (reference sequence). Trimming pared 5 bases from V and 1 base from J, leaving 11 bases between. The CDR3 has 14 amino acids. Using reference TRBV7-9 and TRBJ2-5 for the parts outside the CDR3, the full variable domain is DTGVSQNPRHKITKRGQNVTFRCDPISEHNRLYWYRQTLGQGPEFLTYFQNEAQLEKSRLLSDRFSAERPKGSFSTLEIQRTEQGDSAMYLCASSHGQTQETQYFGPGTRLLVL.

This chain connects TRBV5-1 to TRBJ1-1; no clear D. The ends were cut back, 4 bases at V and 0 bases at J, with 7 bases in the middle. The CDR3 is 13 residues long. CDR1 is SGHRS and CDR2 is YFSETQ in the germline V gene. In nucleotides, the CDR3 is TGCGCCAGCAGCCTTTTTATGAACACTGAAGCTTTCTTT. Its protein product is CASSLFMNTEAFF.

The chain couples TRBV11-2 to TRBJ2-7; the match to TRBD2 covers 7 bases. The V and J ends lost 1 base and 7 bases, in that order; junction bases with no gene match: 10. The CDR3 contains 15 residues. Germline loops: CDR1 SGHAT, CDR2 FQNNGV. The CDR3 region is CASSLAGYTSEEQYF. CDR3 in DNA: TGTGCCAGCAGCTTAGCGGGCTACACTAGCGAAGAGCAGTACTTC.

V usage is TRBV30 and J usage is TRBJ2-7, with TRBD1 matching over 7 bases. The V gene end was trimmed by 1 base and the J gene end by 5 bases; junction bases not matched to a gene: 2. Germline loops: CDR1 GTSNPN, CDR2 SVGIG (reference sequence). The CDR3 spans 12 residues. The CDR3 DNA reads TGTGCCTGGAGTGGGGACAGCCACGAGCAGTACTTC. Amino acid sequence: CAWSGDSHEQYF. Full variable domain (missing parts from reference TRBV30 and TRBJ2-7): SQTIHQWPATLVQPVGSPLSLECTVEGTSNPNLYWYRQAAGRGLQLLFYSVGIGQISSEVPQNLSASRPQDRQFILSSKKLLLSDSGFYLCAWSGDSHEQYFGPGTRLTVT.

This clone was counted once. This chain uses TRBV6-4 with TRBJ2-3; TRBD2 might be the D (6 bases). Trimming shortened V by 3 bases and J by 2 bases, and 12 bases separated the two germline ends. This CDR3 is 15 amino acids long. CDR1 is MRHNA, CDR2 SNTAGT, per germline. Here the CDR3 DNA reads TGTGCCAGCAGTGAAGGTAGCGGCGACACAGATACGCAGTATTTT. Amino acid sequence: CASSEGSGDTDTQYF.

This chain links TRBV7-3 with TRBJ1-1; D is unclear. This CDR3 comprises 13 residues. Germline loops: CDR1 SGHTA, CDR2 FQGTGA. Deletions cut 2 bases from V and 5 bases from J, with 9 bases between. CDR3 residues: CASSLYQDTEAFF. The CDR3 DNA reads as TGTGCCAGCAGCTTATACCAGGATACTGAAGCTTTCTTT.